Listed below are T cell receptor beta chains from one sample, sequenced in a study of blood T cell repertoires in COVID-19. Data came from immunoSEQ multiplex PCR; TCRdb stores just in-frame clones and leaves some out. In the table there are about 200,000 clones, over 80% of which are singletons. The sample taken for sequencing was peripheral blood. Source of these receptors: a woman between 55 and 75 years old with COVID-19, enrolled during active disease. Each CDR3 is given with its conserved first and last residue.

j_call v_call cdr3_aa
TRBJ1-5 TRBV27 CASSASGTNSNQPQHF
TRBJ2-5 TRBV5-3 CARSHLPPPAATYQETQYF
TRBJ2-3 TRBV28 CASSRRLAGVTDTQYF
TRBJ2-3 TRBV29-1 CSGHRAVGVDTQYF
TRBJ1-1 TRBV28 CASSLSWRGTEAFF
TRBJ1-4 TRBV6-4 CASSDSGHRGGEATNEKLFF
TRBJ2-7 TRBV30 CAWGRTRGTYEQYF
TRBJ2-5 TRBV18 CASSPAFQETQYF
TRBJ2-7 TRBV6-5 CASSTGLAGPYEQYF
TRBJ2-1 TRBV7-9 CASSPSPGLALNEQFF
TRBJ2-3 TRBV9 CASSAGTDTQYF
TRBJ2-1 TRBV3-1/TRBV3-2 CASSAGWSSYNEQFF
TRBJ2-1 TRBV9 CASSVEGGRAGEQFF
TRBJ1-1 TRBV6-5 CASTSGGMNTEAFF
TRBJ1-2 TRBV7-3 CASSLSSDNGIGYTF
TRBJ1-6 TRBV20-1 CSASPTGTGSSPLHF
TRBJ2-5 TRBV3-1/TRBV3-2 CASSQRLAGGGETQYF
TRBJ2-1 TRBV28 CASESGGVSSYNEQFF
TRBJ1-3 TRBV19 CASSIGGQPGNTIYF
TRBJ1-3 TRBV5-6 CASSLNPRGHSGNTIYF
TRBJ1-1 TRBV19 CASRGLEGQGRVVAAFF
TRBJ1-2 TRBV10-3 CAISDRGALDYGYTF
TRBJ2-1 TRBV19 CASSSGLAAYNEQFF
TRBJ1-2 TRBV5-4 CASSPGQGAYAPRGYTF
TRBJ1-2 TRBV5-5 CASSITGQVGYTF
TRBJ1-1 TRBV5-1 CASSWGETEAFF
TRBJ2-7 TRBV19 CAKPGVGEGYEQYF
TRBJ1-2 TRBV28 CASRWGQGPYGYTF
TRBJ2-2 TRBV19 CASRGRVSTGELFF
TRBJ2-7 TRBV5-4 CASSFDSNSYEQYF
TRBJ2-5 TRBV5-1 CASSSVNQETQYF
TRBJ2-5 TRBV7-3 CASSATGTGVETQYF
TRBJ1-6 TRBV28 CASSLPTGADNSPLHF
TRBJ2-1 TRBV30 CAWGNTGWIGEQFF
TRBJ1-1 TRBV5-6 CASNWGGARGVTEAFF
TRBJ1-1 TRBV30 CAGMGQVNTEAFF
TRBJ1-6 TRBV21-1 CASSKGGGLSRGNSPLHF
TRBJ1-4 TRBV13 CASSLKVANEKLFF
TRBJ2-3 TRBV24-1 CATSDLGAAQYF
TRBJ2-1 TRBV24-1 CATRRGSYNEQFF
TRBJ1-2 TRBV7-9 CASSLETVYGYTF